This entry lists 30 T cell receptor beta chains sequenced from one sample in a study of T cells after posttransplantation cyclophosphamide. Cyclophosphamide on days +3 and +4 followed busulfan-fludarabine conditioning and a marrow graft. Sequenced by immunoSEQ multiplex PCR; TCRdb stores in-frame clones only, minus some. The data hold about 20,000 clones, with roughly 72% observed a single time. Source: PBMCs, taken after an allogeneic stem cell transplant with post-transplant cyclophosphamide. All receptors derive from a young adult male patient who received an allogeneic stem cell transplant from a related donor, was CMV-positive, and had acute GVHD only. The graft donor may be the source of some T cells.

The chain is built from TRBV2 and TRBJ1-6; TRBD1 aligns across 11 bases. Trimming cost V 8 bases and J 0 bases; bases outside gene matches: 3. Germline lookup yields CDR1 SNHLY and CDR2 FYNNEI. The CDR3 has 16 amino acids. The CDR3 is CASSGTGGSYNSPLHF. DNA of the CDR3: TGTGCCAGCTCCGGGACAGGGGGCTCCTATAATTCACCCCTCCACTTT.

The rearrangement joins TRBV28 to TRBJ2-7, with TRBD1 matching over 8 bases. There are 14 residues in the CDR3. V trimming: 7 bases; J trimming: 7 bases; junction bases outside the gene matches: 12. CDR1 and CDR2 from the germline V gene are MDHEN and SYDVKM. The CDR3 region is CASNPGTGVREQYF. In DNA, the CDR3 is TGTGCCAGCAACCCCGGGACAGGAGTGAGGGAGCAGTACTTC.

V usage is TRBV7-2 and J usage is TRBJ2-4; no definite D call. V lost 1 base, J lost 3 bases, and 7 bases lay in between. The CDR3 loop spans 14 amino acids. From germline, CDR1 is SGHTA and CDR2 FQGNSA. CDR3 nucleotide sequence: TGTGCCAGCAGCTTAGGAGGTGGCAAAAACATTCAGTACTTC. Protein: CASSLGGGKNIQYF.

DNA of the CDR3: TGCGCCAGCAGTGATCCCCCGGGACTGAAAGAGACCCAGTACTTC. Amino acids: CASSDPPGLKETQYF. The gene calls are TRBV10-2 and TRBJ2-5; weak D call: TRBD2 (6 bases). The CDR3 runs to 15 residues. The V end lost 3 bases, the J end lost 3 bases, and 14 bases lay between the germline ends. Germline V gives CDR1 WSHSY, CDR2 SAAADI.

The rearrangement links TRBV5-8 to TRBJ2-2, with D unclear. The ends were cut back, 4 bases at V and 4 bases at J, with 5 bases in the middle. The germline V gene encodes CDR1 SGHTS and CDR2 YDEGEE. The CDR3 is made up of 12 amino acids. In nucleotides, the CDR3 is TGTGCCAGCAGCCCCCTCACCGGGGAGCTGTTTTTT. This encodes CASSPLTGELFF.

The genes are TRBV5-6 and TRBJ1-6, with a tentative D call TRBD1 (5 bases). Per germline, CDR1 SGHDT and CDR2 YYEEEE. The CDR3 is made up of 14 amino acids. V lost 1 base and J lost 10, with 12 bases in between. The CDR3, as DNA: TGTGCCAGCAGCTTGCCGGGGGAAACGTCACCCCTCCACTTT. Translation gives CASSLPGETSPLHF.

V and J are TRBV28 and TRBJ2-2; possibly TRBD1 for D (5 bases). The CDR3 length is 15 residues. Between the trimmed V and J ends, which lost 6 bases and 0 bases, there was a span of 11 bases. Per the germline V gene, CDR1 is MDHEN and CDR2 is SYDVKM. DNA of the CDR3: TGTGCCAGCAGACCGACAGCCTCGAACACCGGGGAGCTGTTTTTT. This sequence encodes CASRPTASNTGELFF.

This clone was detected a few times. This chain links TRBV4-2 with TRBJ1-2; 7 positions agree with TRBD1. CDR1 and CDR2 (germline): LGHNA, YNFKEQ. CDR3 length: 13 residues. Germline trimming cut 8 bases from V and 6 bases from J; bases unmatched to any gene: 9. The CDR3 here is CASGPGGKDGYTF. The CDR3, as DNA: TGTGCCAGCGGACCAGGGGGGAAGGATGGCTACACCTTC.

This clone was counted a few times. This sequence joins TRBV7-9 and TRBJ2-7; TRBD1 agrees at 9 bases. CDR1 SEHNR and CDR2 FQNEAQ come from the germline V gene (reference sequence). The ends lost 4 bases at V and 2 bases at J; junction bases unmatched: 6. This CDR3 comprises 15 residues. CDR3: CASSSGQGKTYEQYF. CDR3 sequence (DNA): TGTGCCAGCAGCTCGGGACAGGGAAAAACCTACGAGCAGTACTTC.

This clone was found many times. The rearrangement links TRBV5-4 to TRBJ2-2, with no clear D. The CDR3 spans 15 residues. Trimming took 0 bases from V and 1 from J, leaving 7 bases between them. In germline, CDR1 is SGHNT, CDR2 YYREEE (reference sequence). The CDR3: CASSLATKNTGELFF. The CDR3 DNA reads TGTGCCAGCAGCTTGGCGACAAAGAACACCGGGGAGCTGTTTTTT.

V is TRBV6-4 and J is TRBJ2-3, with 11 positions matching TRBD2. Germline V lookup: CDR1 MRHNA, CDR2 SNTAGT. The V segment lost 4 bases and the J segment 7 bases; nucleotides outside the gene matches: 7. CDR3 length equals 15 residues. The CDR3 nucleotides read TGTGCCAGCAGTGCCTTAGCGGGGGGGCTTTATACGCAGTATTTT. Translated: CASSALAGGLYTQYF.

This chain uses TRBV20-1 with TRBJ2-5; perhaps TRBD2 as D (6 bases). Germline V lookup: CDR1 DFQATT, CDR2 SNEGSKA (reference sequence). The CDR3 totals 11 residues. Between the trimmed V and J ends, which lost 6 bases and 7 bases, there was a span of 12 bases. The CDR3 spells CSARTTGTQYF. The DNA for the CDR3 is TGCAGTGCGCGGACTACTGGGACCCAGTACTTC.

A few counts support this clone. This chain uses TRBV10-3 with TRBJ1-5, with D tentatively TRBD1 (5 bases). The CDR3 extends over 14 amino acids. Trimming shortened V by 3 bases and J by 5 bases, and 11 bases separated the two germline ends. CDR1 is ENHRY and CDR2 is SYGVKD in the germline V gene. The CDR3 sequence is CAISDQGGDQPQHF. Written as DNA, the CDR3 is TGTGCCATCAGTGATCAAGGAGGGGATCAGCCCCAGCATTTT.

Only a few counts were recorded for this clone. The chain combines TRBV30 with TRBJ1-5; 7 nucleotides match TRBD1. V lost 0 bases, J lost 5 bases, and 7 bases stayed unmatched. In germline, CDR1 is GTSNPN, CDR2 SVGIG (reference sequence). The CDR3 covers 15 residues. The CDR3 nucleotides read TGTGCCTGGAGTGTACATTGGGGGACAGATCAGCCCCAGCATTTT. Its translation is CAWSVHWGTDQPQHF.

The genes are TRBV27 and TRBJ2-7; tentative D call: TRBD2 (5 bases). CDR1 is MNHEY and CDR2 is SMNVEV in the germline V gene (reference sequence). The CDR3 length is 14 residues. Deletions cut 7 bases from V and 0 bases from J, with 13 bases between. The chain's CDR3 is CASKLTGDSYEQYF. CDR3 coding DNA: TGTGCCAGCAAGCTAACCGGGGACTCCTACGAGCAGTACTTC.

The chain is built from TRBV11-2 and TRBJ2-7, with unresolved D. The CDR3 contains 15 residues. Trimming removed 0 bases at V and 4 bases at J, with 13 bases between. Per germline, CDR1 SGHAT and CDR2 FQNNGV. CDR3 amino acids: CASSLDAGGQYEQYF. As DNA, the CDR3 is TGTGCCAGCAGCTTAGACGCCGGCGGTCAATACGAGCAGTACTTC.

The CDR3 protein is CASSLAGRSQPQHF. The DNA for the CDR3 is TGTGCCAGCAGCTTAGCAGGGAGATCCCAGCCCCAGCATTTT. This chain uses TRBV7-2 with TRBJ1-5, with no clear D. V lost 0 bases and J lost 7, with 10 bases in between. The CDR3 contains 14 residues. The germline V gene encodes CDR1 SGHTA and CDR2 FQGNSA.

This clone was counted between two and nine times. The chain joins TRBV19 to TRBJ2-3; TRBD1 aligns across 9 bases. Trimming at V came to 4 bases and at J to 6 bases, leaving 5 bases not matched to a gene. The CDR3 extends over 14 amino acids. Germline V gene data show CDR1 as LNHDA and CDR2 as SQIVND (reference sequence). The CDR3 coding sequence is TGTGCCAGTAGTACAGGGACAGGGTTCGATACGCAGTATTTT. This translates into CASSTGTGFDTQYF.

V gene TRBV30 combines with J gene TRBJ1-4; 8 bases fit TRBD1. From germline, CDR1 is GTSNPN and CDR2 SVGIG (reference sequence). The V and J ends lost 2 bases and 3 bases, in that order; junction bases with no gene match: 5. CDR3 length: 15 residues. CDR3 bases: TGTGCCTGGAGTCTCCAGGGGGCACCTAATGAAAAACTGTTTTTT. Translating gives CAWSLQGAPNEKLFF.

The J gene is TRBJ1-1, the V gene TRBV5-6; 8 nucleotides agree with TRBD1. The CDR3 totals 15 residues. V lost 3 bases and J lost 4; bases outside the gene matches: 8. The germline CDR1 and CDR2 sequences are SGHDT and YYEEEE. CDR3 in amino acids: CASSYQDREGTEAFF. CDR3 nucleotides: TGTGCCAGCAGCTATCAGGACAGGGAGGGCACTGAAGCTTTCTTT.

The rearrangement uses TRBV7-9 and TRBJ2-4, with D perhaps matching TRBD1 (6 bases). Germline CDR1 reads SEHNR; CDR2 reads FQNEAQ (reference sequence). V was pared by 5 bases and J by 10 bases, with 12 bases between. CDR3 length: 12 residues. The CDR3, as DNA: TGTGCCAGCAGCCCCAGTACAGGGATTCAGTACTTC. Its protein product is CASSPSTGIQYF.

This chain uses TRBV28 with TRBJ1-2; D ambiguous. Germline-derived CDR1 and CDR2 are MDHEN and SYDVKM. V lost 5 bases and J 1 base, leaving 14 bases between the germline ends. This CDR3 region has 15 residues. CDR3 sequence (DNA): TGTGCCAGCAGTGCACTCACCTCCTATAACTATGGCTACACCTTC. Encoded protein: CASSALTSYNYGYTF.

V is TRBV4-1 and J is TRBJ1-5; 7 nucleotides line up with TRBD1. This CDR3 comprises 15 residues. Germline loops: CDR1 MGHRA, CDR2 YSYEKL. V was clipped by 4 bases and J by 0 bases; unmatched bases: 3. The CDR3 loop is CASSLRGHSNQPQHF. DNA of the CDR3: TGCGCCAGCAGCCTAAGGGGGCATAGCAATCAGCCCCAGCATTTT.

By proportion, this clone is medium-sized. The chain is built from TRBV4-1 and TRBJ2-3; perhaps TRBD2 as D (6 bases). CDR1 is MGHRA, CDR2 YSYEKL, per germline. V shed 4 bases and J shed 1 base, with 12 bases lying between them. This CDR3 has 15 amino acids. CDR3 nucleotides: TGCGCCAGCAGCCTTCACGGCGGGGGCACAGATACGCAGTATTTT. It is translated as CASSLHGGGTDTQYF.

The chain couples TRBV29-1 to TRBJ1-2, with D tentatively TRBD1 (5 bases). From germline, CDR1 is SQVTM and CDR2 ANQGSEA. V lost 4 bases and J 5 bases, leaving 14 bases between the germline ends. The CDR3 contains 13 residues. CDR3 sequence (DNA): TGCAGCGTTGGTCAGGGTGGCAGTTATGGCTACACCTTC. It codes for CSVGQGGSYGYTF.

The V gene is TRBV11-3, the J gene TRBJ2-1, with a tentative D call TRBD2 (5 bases). V lost 0 bases and J lost 8, with 11 bases in between. Germline loops: CDR1 SGHNT, CDR2 YENEEA. The CDR3 has 14 amino acids. CDR3 nucleotide sequence: TGTGCCAGCAGCTTAGATCCGGGGATGTATGAGCAGTTCTTC. It yields the protein CASSLDPGMYEQFF.

This clone was seen a few times. The chain carries TRBV19 and TRBJ2-7; 11 bases map to TRBD1. The CDR3 has 15 residues. Germline V gives CDR1 LNHDA, CDR2 SQIVND (reference sequence). Trimming took 3 bases from V and 4 from J; bases not matched to a gene: 5. CDR3 loop: CASSIAGDRGYEQYF. CDR3 bases: TGTGCCAGTAGTATTGCGGGGGACAGGGGGTACGAGCAGTACTTC.

The genes are TRBV2 and TRBJ1-6; perhaps TRBD1 as D (5 bases). The CDR3 totals 14 residues. The V gene's germline CDR1 is SNHLY and CDR2 FYNNEI. Trimming cost V 6 bases and J 6 bases, with 12 bases left between them. This chain's CDR3 is CASRVGEGNSPLHF. DNA for the CDR3: TGTGCCAGCAGAGTAGGGGAGGGTAATTCACCCCTCCACTTT.

A single count supports this clone. The V and J genes are TRBV19 and TRBJ2-7; a weak D match, TRBD2 (5 bases). The CDR3 has 12 amino acids. Trimming removed 4 bases at V and 7 bases at J, with 11 bases between. Looked up from germline, CDR1 is LNHDA and CDR2 is SQIVND (reference sequence). CDR3 amino acids: CASSTGVTEQYF. DNA of the CDR3: TGTGCCAGTAGTACCGGGGTAACGGAGCAGTACTTC.

The rearrangement joins TRBV9 to TRBJ1-2, with TRBD1 matching 8 bases. Trimming took 0 bases from V and 7 from J; bases not matched to a gene: 14. Germline V gene lookup returns CDR1 SGDLS and CDR2 YYNGEE. The CDR3 runs to 17 residues. The CDR3 is CASSVASLTGALVGYTF. The CDR3 DNA reads TGTGCCAGCAGCGTAGCCTCGCTGACAGGGGCCTTGGTTGGCTACACCTTC.